The entry below describes one TCR beta chain. Some clones are missing from TCRdb's copy, which holds only in-frame ones; the method was immunoSEQ multiplex PCR. The sample contains about 120,000 clones, 88% of which appear only once. The entry originates in a study of cytomegalovirus exposure and HLA in healthy donors. The V gene end was trimmed by 4 bases and the J gene end by 1 base; junction bases not matched to a gene: 7. CDR3 size: 15 residues. Germline CDR1 is SGHRS and CDR2 is YFSETQ. Material for sequencing was PBMCs. This sequence originates from a woman aged 18-29 years in good health and CMV-seropositive. This chain links TRBV5-1 with TRBJ1-1, with 7 bases fitting TRBD1. The CDR3 sequence is CASSRSGTENTEAFF. The DNA of the CDR3 is TGCGCCAGCAGCCGCTCCGGGACAGAGAACACTGAAGCTTTCTTT.